This TCR beta chain came from a study of regulatory T cells in long-lasting Graves disease. Study overall: Persistent Graves' disease meant over 5 years of antithyroid drugs with positive TSH receptor antibodies.

Construction of TCR beta libraries relied on iRepertoire HTBI primers and on Arm-PCR targeting CDR3 regions. A single record per CDR3 protein comes from TCRdb applying MiXCR to the multiplex PCR reads. The sample carries a few hundred thousand distinct CDR3 sequences, 20% to 25% recorded once. This clonotype has a handful of counts. What it binds is unknown. Documented time point: persistent/refractory GD, antithyroid drugs over 5 years with positive TRAb. The authors made the TCR library using RNA they extracted from PBMCs. Tubes containing EDTA received about 9.4 milliliters of drawn peripheral blood. Notes on the study in general: New patients shared fewer public clonotypes (approximately 970) than persistent patients did (about 3,000).

The sequencing here drew on peripheral blood mononuclear cells (PBMCs), taken when the disease was refractory, from a patient treated with antithyroid drugs. The clonotype was recovered from a woman aged 40 to 50 with Graves disease.

The CDR3: CASSPKAYEKLFF. CDR3 DNA sequence: TGTGCCAGCTCACCAAAGGCGTACGAAAAACTGTTTTTT. The gene calls are TRBV18 and TRBJ1-4, with D hard to call. The CDR3 totals 13 residues. Germline CDR1 KGHSH, CDR2 LQKENI. Trimming cost V 2 bases and J 8 bases, with 9 bases left between them.